This T cell receptor (beta chain) stems from a study of PD-L1 blockade in urothelial cancer. The assay was immunoSEQ multiplex PCR, and TCRdb's table has in-frame clones only and misses some. The sample contains 90,000 or so clones, almost 90% of which appear only once. V lost 2 bases and J lost 7, with 12 bases in between. Looked up from germline, CDR1 is WSHSY and CDR2 is SAAADI. The CDR3 runs 14 residues. Documented time point: pretreatment peripheral blood. The material sequenced was PBMCs, taken around atezolizumab (anti-PD-L1) treatment. The rearrangement uses TRBV10-2 and TRBJ1-3, with D possibly matching TRBD1 (5 bases). The receptor's source is a man aged 55 to 70 with urothelial cancer. For the CDR3, the DNA is TGCGCCAGCAGTGAGGCTGGGGCCGGGAACACCATATATTTT. Protein: CASSEAGAGNTIYF.